Described below is a single T cell receptor beta chain sequence and its context. In the source study's methods: Amplification of reference gene primers was used by the study to estimate nucleated cell counts. Assay used: immunoSEQ multiplex PCR; TCRdb lists only in-frame clones, some missing. V and J calls and clone size are as listed in that table; D and trimming were resolved from the DNA. The sample carries roughly 100,000 clones, approximately 84% recorded once. CDR1 and CDR2 from the germline V gene are LGHNA and YNFKEQ. The V end was cut by 0 bases, the J end by 1 base, with 10 bases between. This CDR3 has 15 residues. This specimen comes from a study of blood T cell repertoires in COVID-19. About the research overall: Some COVID-19 samples were acute and others convalescent; all came from the United States, Italy and Spain. Sample material is recorded as cDNA or gDNA derived from T cells, B-cell-depleted T cells, or PBMCs.

The receptor was isolated from a man between 65 and 85 years old with acute or convalescent COVID-19. The chain employs TRBV4-2 and TRBJ2-7; D is undetermined. Sequencing was done on a sample of peripheral blood. The DNA of the CDR3 is TGTGCCAGCAGCCAAGATCTGCAGGTATCCTACGAGCAGTACTTC. Amino acids: CASSQDLQVSYEQYF.